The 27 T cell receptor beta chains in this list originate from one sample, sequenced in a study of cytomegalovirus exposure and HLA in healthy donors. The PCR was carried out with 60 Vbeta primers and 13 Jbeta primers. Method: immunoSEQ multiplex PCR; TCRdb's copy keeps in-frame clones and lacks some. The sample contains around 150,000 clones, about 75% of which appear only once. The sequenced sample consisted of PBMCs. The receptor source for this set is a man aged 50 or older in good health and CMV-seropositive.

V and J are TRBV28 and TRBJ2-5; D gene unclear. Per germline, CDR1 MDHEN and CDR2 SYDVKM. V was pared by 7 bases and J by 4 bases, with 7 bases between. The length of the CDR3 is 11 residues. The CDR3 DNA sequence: TGTGCCAGCACCTCCCCAGAGACCCAGTACTTC. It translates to CASTSPETQYF.

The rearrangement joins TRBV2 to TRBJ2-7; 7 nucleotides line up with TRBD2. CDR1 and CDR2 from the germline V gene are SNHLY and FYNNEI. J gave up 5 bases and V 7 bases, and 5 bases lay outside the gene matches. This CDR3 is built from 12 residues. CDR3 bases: TGTGCCAGCACCCCCGGGGGGAACGAGCAGTACGTC. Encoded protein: CASTPGGNEQYV.

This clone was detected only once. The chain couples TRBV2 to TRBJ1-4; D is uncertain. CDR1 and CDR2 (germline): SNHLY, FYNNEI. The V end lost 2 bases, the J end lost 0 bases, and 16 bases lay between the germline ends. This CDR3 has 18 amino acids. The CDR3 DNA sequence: TGTGCCAGCAGTGAATCCCCCATGTACCGAGCAACTAATGAAAAACTGTTTTTT. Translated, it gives CASSESPMYRATNEKLFF.

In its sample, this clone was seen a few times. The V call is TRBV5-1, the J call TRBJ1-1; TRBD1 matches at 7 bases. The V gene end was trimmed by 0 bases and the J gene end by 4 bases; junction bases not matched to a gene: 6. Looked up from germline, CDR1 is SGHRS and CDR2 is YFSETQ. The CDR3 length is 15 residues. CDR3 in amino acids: CASSLGNAGGTEAFF. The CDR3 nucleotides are TGCGCCAGCAGCTTGGGTAACGCAGGGGGCACTGAAGCTTTCTTT.

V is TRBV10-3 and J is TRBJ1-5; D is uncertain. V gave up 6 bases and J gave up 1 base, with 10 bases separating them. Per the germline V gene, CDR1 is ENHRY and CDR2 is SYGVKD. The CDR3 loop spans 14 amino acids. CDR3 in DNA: TGTGCCATCAGCACAACAGAGAGCAATCAGCCCCAGCATTTT. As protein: CAISTTESNQPQHF.

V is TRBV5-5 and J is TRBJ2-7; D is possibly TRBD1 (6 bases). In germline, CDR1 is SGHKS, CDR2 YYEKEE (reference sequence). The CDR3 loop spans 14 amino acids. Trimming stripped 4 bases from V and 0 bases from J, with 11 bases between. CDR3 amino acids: CASSAQGGSYEQYF. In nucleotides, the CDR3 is TGTGCCAGCAGCGCACAAGGGGGCTCCTACGAGCAGTACTTC.

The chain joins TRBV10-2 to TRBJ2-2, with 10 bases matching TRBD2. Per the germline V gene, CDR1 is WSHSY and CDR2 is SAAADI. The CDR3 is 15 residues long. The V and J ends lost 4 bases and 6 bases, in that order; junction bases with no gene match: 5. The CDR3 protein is CASSVSSGGSGELFF. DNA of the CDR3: TGCGCCAGCAGTGTCTCTAGCGGGGGCTCCGGGGAGCTGTTTTTT.

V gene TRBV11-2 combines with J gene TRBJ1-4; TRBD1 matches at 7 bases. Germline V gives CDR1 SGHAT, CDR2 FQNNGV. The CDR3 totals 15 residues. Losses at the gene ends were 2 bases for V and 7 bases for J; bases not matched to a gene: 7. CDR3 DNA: TGTGCCAGCAGCTTACCCCGACAGGGAAGTGAAAAACTGTTTTTT. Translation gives CASSLPRQGSEKLFF.

CDR3 in amino acids: CASSPRTGSTDTQYF. CDR3 bases: TGTGCCAGCAGCCCGCGAACAGGGAGCACAGATACGCAGTATTTT. The chain carries TRBV13 and TRBJ2-3, with D possibly TRBD1 on 6 matching bases. Germline values: CDR1 PRHDT, CDR2 FYEKMQ (reference sequence). The V and J ends lost 5 bases and 0 bases respectively, with 12 bases between them. The CDR3 is 15 residues long.

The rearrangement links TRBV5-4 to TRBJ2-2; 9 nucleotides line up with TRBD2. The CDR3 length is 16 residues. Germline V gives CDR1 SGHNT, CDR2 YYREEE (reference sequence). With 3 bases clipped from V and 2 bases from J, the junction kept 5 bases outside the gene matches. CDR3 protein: CASSSPAGGNTGELFF. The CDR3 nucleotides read TGTGCCAGCAGCTCTCCAGCGGGGGGAAACACCGGGGAGCTGTTTTTT.

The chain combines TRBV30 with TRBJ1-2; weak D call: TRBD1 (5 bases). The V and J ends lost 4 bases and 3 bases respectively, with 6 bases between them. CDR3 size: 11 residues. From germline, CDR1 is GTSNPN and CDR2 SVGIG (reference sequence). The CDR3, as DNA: TGTGCCTGGATGACAGACTATGGCTACACCTTC. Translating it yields CAWMTDYGYTF.

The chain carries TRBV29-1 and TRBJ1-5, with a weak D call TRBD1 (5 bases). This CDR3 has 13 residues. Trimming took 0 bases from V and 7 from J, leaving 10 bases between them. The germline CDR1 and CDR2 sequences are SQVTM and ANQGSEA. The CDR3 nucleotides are TGCAGCGTTGAAGATAGAAGGGGACAGCCCCAGCATTTT. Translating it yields CSVEDRRGQPQHF.

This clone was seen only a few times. The CDR3 nucleotides read TGTGCCAGCAGCGACTCAAGACTGAGAGGTCAGCCCCAGCATTTT. Translated, it gives CASSDSRLRGQPQHF. This chain connects TRBV6-1 to TRBJ1-5; D is unresolved. The CDR3 runs 15 residues. The V gene lost 6 bases and the J gene lost 6 bases, with 18 bases spanning the gap. Germline V gene data show CDR1 as MNHNS and CDR2 as SASEGT.

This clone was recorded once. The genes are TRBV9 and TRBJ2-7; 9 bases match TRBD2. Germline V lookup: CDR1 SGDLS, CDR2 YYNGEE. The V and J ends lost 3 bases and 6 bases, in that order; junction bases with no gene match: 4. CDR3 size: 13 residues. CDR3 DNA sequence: TGTGCCAGCAGCGGCGGGGGGGAGGGCGAGCAGTACTTC. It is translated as CASSGGGEGEQYF.

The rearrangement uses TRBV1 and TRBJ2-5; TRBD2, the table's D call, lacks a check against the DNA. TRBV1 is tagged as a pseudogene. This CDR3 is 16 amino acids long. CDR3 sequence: CTSSQDKSGGARTQYF. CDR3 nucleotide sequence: TGCACCAGCAGCCAAGATAAAAGCGGAGGGGCCCGGACCCAGTACTTC.

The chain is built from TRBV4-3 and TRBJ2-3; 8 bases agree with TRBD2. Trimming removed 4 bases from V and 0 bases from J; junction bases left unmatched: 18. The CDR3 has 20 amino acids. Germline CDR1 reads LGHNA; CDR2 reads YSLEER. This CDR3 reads CASSPHSPRGAQGSTDTQYF. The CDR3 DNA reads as TGCGCCAGCAGCCCTCATTCACCGCGGGGGGCCCAGGGGAGCACAGATACGCAGTATTTT.

The CDR3 here is CASTPRPLQSNEQFF. DNA of the CDR3: TGTGCCAGCACCCCCCGGCCGCTACAGTCCAATGAGCAGTTCTTC. This chain links TRBV6-5 with TRBJ2-1; no reliable D call. V dropped 7 bases and J dropped 6 bases, with 19 bases sitting between them. Germline V gene sequence: CDR1 MNHEY, CDR2 SVGAGI. The CDR3 totals 15 residues.

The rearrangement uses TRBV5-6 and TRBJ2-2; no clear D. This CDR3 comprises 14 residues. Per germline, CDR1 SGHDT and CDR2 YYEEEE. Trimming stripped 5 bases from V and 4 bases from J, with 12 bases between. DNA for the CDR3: TGTGCCAGCAGTCTGTACGGAGCCACCGGGGAGCTGTTTTTT. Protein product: CASSLYGATGELFF.

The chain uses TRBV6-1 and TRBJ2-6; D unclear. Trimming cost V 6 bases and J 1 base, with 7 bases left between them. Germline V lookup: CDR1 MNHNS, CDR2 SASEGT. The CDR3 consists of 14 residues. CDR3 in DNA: TGTGCCAGCAGGGCATTATCTGGGGCCAACGTCCTGACTTTC. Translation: CASRALSGANVLTF.

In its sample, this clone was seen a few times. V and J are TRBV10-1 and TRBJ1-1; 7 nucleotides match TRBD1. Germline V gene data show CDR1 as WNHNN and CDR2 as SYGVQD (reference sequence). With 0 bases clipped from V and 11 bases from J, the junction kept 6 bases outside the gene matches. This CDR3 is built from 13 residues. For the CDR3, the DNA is TGCGCCAGCAGTGAGTCGACAGACAGGGCCGCTTTCTTT. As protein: CASSESTDRAAFF.

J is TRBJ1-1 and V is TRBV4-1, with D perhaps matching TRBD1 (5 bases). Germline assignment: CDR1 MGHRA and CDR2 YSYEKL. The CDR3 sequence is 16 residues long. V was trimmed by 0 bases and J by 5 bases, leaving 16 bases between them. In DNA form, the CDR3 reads TGCGCCAGCAGCCAAGATATTGCAGGGAGGTGGACTGAAGCTTTCTTT. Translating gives CASSQDIAGRWTEAFF.

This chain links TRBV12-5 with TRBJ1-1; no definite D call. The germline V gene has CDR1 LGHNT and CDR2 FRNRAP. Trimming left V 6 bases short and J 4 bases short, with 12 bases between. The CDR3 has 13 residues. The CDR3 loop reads CASGRLGGTEAFF. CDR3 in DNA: TGTGCTAGTGGACGTTTAGGCGGCACTGAAGCTTTCTTT.

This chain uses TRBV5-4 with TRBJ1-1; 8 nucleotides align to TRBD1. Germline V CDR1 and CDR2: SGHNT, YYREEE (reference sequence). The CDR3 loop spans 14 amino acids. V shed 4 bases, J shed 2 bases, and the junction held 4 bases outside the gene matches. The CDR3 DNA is TGTGCCAGCAGCCTGACAGGGGTTAACACTGAAGCTTTCTTT. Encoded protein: CASSLTGVNTEAFF.

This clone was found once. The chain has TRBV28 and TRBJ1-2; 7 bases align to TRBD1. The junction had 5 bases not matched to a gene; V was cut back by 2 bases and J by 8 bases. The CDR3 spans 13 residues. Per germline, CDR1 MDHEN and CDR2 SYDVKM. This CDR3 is CASSLRQGEGYTF. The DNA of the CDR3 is TGTGCCAGCAGTTTACGACAGGGCGAAGGCTACACCTTC.

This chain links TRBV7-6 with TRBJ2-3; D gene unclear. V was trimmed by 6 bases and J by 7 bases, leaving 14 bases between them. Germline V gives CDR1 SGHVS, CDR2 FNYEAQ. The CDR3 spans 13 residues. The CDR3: CASRAGDQNTQYF. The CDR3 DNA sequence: TGTGCCAGCAGGGCCGGAGATCAGAATACGCAGTATTTT.

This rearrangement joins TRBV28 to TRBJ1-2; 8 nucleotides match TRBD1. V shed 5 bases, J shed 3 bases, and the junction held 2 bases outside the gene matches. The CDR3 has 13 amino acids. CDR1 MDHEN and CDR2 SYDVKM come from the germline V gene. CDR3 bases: TGTGCCAGCAGTCGACAGGGGCACTATGGCTACACCTTC. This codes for CASSRQGHYGYTF.

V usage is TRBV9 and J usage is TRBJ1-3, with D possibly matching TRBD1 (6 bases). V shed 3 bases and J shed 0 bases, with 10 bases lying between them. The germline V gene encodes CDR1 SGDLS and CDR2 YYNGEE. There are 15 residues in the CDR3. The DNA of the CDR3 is TGTGCCAGCAGCGCGGACAGAGTCTCTGGAAACACCATATATTTT. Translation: CASSADRVSGNTIYF.